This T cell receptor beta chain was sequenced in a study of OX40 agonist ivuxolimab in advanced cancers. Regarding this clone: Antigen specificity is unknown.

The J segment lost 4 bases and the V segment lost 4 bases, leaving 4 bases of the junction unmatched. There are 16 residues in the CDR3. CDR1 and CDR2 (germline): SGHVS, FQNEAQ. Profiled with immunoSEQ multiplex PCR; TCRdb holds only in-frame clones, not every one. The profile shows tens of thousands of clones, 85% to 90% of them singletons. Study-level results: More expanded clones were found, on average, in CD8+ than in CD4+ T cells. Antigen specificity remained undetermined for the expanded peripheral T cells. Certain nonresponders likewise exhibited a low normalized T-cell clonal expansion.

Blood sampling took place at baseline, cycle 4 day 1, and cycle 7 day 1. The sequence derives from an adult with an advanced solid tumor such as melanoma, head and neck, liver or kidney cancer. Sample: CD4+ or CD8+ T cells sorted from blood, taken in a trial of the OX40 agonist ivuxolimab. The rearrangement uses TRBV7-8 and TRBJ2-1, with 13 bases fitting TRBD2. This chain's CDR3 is CASSSRLAGGYNEQFF. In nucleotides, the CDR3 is TGTGCCAGCAGCTCCAGACTAGCGGGGGGATACAATGAGCAGTTCTTC.